Following are 6 T cell receptor beta chains from one sample sequenced in a study of blood T cell repertoires in COVID-19. Sequencing was performed with immunoSEQ multiplex PCR; in TCRdb, only in-frame clones are kept and a portion is missing. The sample comprises fewer than 250,000 clones, about 83% of which are singletons, and roughly 7.6% rests with the top ten. Sample: peripheral blood. Source of these receptors: a woman aged 45-59 years with acute or convalescent COVID-19.

This clone was found once. The V call is TRBV5-1, the J call TRBJ1-1; D gene uncertain. The CDR3 length is 14 residues. V was shortened by 0 bases and J by 0 bases, with 6 bases between the two germline ends. CDR1 SGHRS and CDR2 YFSETQ come from the germline V gene. CDR3 DNA sequence: TGCGCCAGCAGCTTGGGAGAGATGAACACTGAAGCTTTCTTT. This codes for CASSLGEMNTEAFF.

The J gene is TRBJ2-7, the V gene TRBV10-3; 10 bases are a match to TRBD1. CDR1 and CDR2 (germline): ENHRY, SYGVKD. V shed 3 bases, J shed 6 bases, and the junction held 2 bases outside the gene matches. The CDR3 is 13 residues long. The CDR3 sequence is CAISEGDRGEQYF. CDR3 nucleotide sequence: TGTGCCATCAGTGAAGGGGACAGGGGCGAGCAGTACTTC.

V usage is TRBV19 and J usage is TRBJ2-1, with 9 bases lining up with TRBD2. The CDR3 runs 14 residues. J lost 4 bases, V lost 5 bases, and 3 bases had no gene match. Germline V lookup: CDR1 LNHDA, CDR2 SQIVND (reference sequence). The CDR3 coding sequence is TGTGCCAGTAGTCGACTAGCGGTGTACAATGAGCAGTTCTTC. This sequence encodes CASSRLAVYNEQFF. Full variable domain (remainder filled in from reference TRBV19 and TRBJ2-1): DGGITQSPKYLFRKEGQNVTLSCEQNLNHDAMYWYRQDPGQGLRLIYYSQIVNDFQKGDIAEGYSVSREKKESFPLTVTSAQKNPTAFYLCASSRLAVYNEQFFGPGTRLTVL.

This chain uses TRBV28 with TRBJ1-6, with D perhaps TRBD1 (6 bases). Germline V CDR1 and CDR2: MDHEN, SYDVKM. This CDR3 region has 14 residues. V shed 8 bases and J shed 11 bases, with 19 bases lying between them. CDR3 sequence: CASWGGGGGAPLHF. The CDR3 region has the DNA TGTGCCAGCTGGGGGGGTGGGGGGGGCGCACCCCTCCACTTT.

This clone was recorded a few times. At the DNA level, this CDR3 is encoded by other sequences in the same sample as well. CDR3 amino acids: CASSSRVGYTF. DNA for the CDR3: TGTGCCAGCAGCTCCAGGGTCGGCTACACCTTC. V gene TRBV7-9 combines with J gene TRBJ1-2; weak D call: TRBD1 (5 bases). The V end was cut by 4 bases, the J end by 8 bases, with 8 bases between. CDR1 and CDR2 from the germline V gene are SEHNR and FQNEAQ (reference sequence). This CDR3 has 11 residues.

The genes are TRBV5-1 and TRBJ2-3; unclear D gene. V was clipped by 0 bases and J by 6 bases, with 8 bases between them. Per the germline V gene, CDR1 is SGHRS and CDR2 is YFSETQ. CDR3 length equals 13 residues. CDR3 nucleotide sequence: TGCGCCAGCAGCTTGGATAATTCCGATACGCAGTATTTT. This sequence encodes CASSLDNSDTQYF.